This TCR beta chain stems from a study of neurological immune-mediated disorders. Overall study: Multiple sclerosis patients numbered some 35, of whom approximately 31 were relapsing-remitting and 3 secondary progressive.

This clonotype was seen many times. Its antigen is not known. The unsorted libraries were prepared from 2 million PBMCs (stored at -80 C). The cDNA was produced through 5'RACE with 10-nucleotide random UMIs. TCRdb re-called the 5' RACE reads with MiXCR, one entry per CDR3 protein. The sample carries tens of thousands of distinct CDR3 sequences, 2.5% to 3% recorded once. CDR1 is KGHDR and CDR2 is SFDVKD in the germline V gene. The CDR3 sequence is 13 residues long. The germline V and J ends were trimmed by 4 bases and 8 bases, with 11 bases remaining between them. Whole-study results and caveats: TCR-beta repertoires seemed private in all groups, with no expanded CDR3 amino acid sequences shared.

The sequence came from a woman in her twenties or thirties with multiple sclerosis. Sequenced sample: PBMCs. The chain uses TRBV24-1 and TRBJ2-1, with D possibly being TRBD1 (6 bases). The CDR3 coding sequence is TGTGCCACCAGTGAGACAGCAGGGGATGAGCAGTTCTTC. Residues: CATSETAGDEQFF.